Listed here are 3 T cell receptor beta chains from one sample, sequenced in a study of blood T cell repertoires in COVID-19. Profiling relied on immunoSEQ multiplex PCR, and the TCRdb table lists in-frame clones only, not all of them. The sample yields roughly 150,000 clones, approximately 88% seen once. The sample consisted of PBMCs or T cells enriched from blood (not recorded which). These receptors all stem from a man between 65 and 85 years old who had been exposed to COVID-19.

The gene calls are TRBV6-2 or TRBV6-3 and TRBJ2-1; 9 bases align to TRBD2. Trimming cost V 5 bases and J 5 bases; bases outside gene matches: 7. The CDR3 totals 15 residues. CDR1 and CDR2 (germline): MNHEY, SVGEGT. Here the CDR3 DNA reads TGTGCCAGCAGTAACCGGGCTAGCGGGGACAATGAGCAGTTCTTC. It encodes CASSNRASGDNEQFF.

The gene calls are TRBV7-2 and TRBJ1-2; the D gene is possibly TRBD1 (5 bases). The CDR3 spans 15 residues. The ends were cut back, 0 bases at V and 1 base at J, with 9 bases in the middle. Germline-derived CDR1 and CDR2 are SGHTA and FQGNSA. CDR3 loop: CASSLAGRDNYGYTF. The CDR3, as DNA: TGTGCCAGCAGCTTAGCTGGCAGGGATAACTATGGCTACACCTTC. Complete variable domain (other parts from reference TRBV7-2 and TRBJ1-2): GAGVSQSPSNKVTEKGKDVELRCDPISGHTALYWYRQSLGQGLEFLIYFQGNSAPDKSGLPSDRFSAERTGGSVSTLTIQRTQQEDSAVYLCASSLAGRDNYGYTFGSGTRLTVV.

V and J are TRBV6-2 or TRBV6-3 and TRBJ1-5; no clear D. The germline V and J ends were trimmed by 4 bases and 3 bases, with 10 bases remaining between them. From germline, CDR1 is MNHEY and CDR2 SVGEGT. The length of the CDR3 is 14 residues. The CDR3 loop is CASSSPRLNQPQHF. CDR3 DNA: TGTGCCAGCAGTTCACCGAGGCTCAATCAGCCCCAGCATTTT.